The rows below give T cell receptor beta chains drawn from one sample of a study of cytomegalovirus exposure and HLA in healthy donors. TCRdb keeps only in-frame clones here, not all; method: immunoSEQ multiplex PCR. The sample shows about 65,000 clones, and about 15% sits with its ten largest clones. The sample was PBMCs. The receptors shown here come from a boy aged 5-17 years in good health and CMV-seronegative. Both conserved end residues are part of each CDR3. A D gene is named only where the DNA matches it firmly.

>TRBV19|16|TRBJ1-5|NA
TGTGCCAGTAATGGGGGAAACAGGGCCCCCCTTGTTCCCCAGCATTTT
CASNGGNRAPLVPQHF
>TRBV19|16|TRBJ2-7|TRBD2
TGTGCCAGTAGTAAACCAAGGACTAGCGGCTCCTACGAGCAGTACTTC
CASSKPRTSGSYEQYF
>TRBV7-9|15|TRBJ1-2|TRBD1
TGTGCCAGCAACCCTTGGACAGGGGAAGGCTATGGCTACACCTTC
CASNPWTGEGYGYTF
>TRBV9|15|TRBJ1-1|TRBD1
TGTGCCAGCAGCAAATGGGACAGTGGGGGCACTGAAGCTTTCTTT
CASSKWDSGGTEAFF
>TRBV7-2|13|TRBJ2-1|NA
TGTGCCAGCAGCTTGAACAGGGACGGCGAGCAGTTCTTC
CASSLNRDGEQFF
>TRBV4-2|17|TRBJ2-5|NA
TGTGCCAGCAGCCAGGAGAGGGACGGGGGGCCGATGGAGACCCAGTACTTC
CASSQERDGGPMETQYF
>TRBV30|14|TRBJ2-5|TRBD2
TGTGCCTGGAGTGTTCTAGCGGGGCAAGAGACCCAGTACTTC
CAWSVLAGQETQYF
>TRBV30|18|TRBJ2-7|TRBD1
TGTGCCTGGAGTGTAAAGGACAGGAGTAAAGCTGGGCCCTACGAGCAGTACTTC
CAWSVKDRSKAGPYEQYF
>TRBV5-4|14|TRBJ2-7|TRBD1
TGTGCCAGCAGCTTGGGGGACAGGTGGGACGAGCAGTACTTC
CASSLGDRWDEQYF
>TRBV6-5|15|TRBJ2-5|TRBD1
TGTGCCAGCAGTTACAGGGACAGGGGTAAAGAGACCCAGTACTTC
CASSYRDRGKETQYF
>TRBV30|15|TRBJ1-1|TRBD1
TGTGCCTGGGCTAGGGGGCGCCTTAGGAACACTGAAGCTTTCTTT
CAWARGRLRNTEAFF
>TRBV19|16|TRBJ2-7|TRBD1
TGTGCCAGTAGTATAGAAATGGGACAGTCTAGCTACGAGCAGTACTTC
CASSIEMGQSSYEQYF
>TRBV18|13|TRBJ1-1|NA
TGTGCCAGCTCACCGCGGGCGGTCACTGAAGCTTTCTTT
CASSPRAVTEAFF
>TRBV27|13|TRBJ2-6|NA
TGTGCCAGCTCAATCCGGGGGGCCAACGTCCTGACTTTC
CASSIRGANVLTF
>TRBV13|17|TRBJ1-5|NA
TGTGCCAGCAGTAGGAGGAAGATGGGAAGAAACAATCAGCCCCAGCATTTT
CASSRRKMGRNNQPQHF
>TRBV5-6|15|TRBJ1-1|NA
TGTGCCAGCAGCTTGAATGGCAGGGAGAACACTGAAGCTTTCTTT
CASSLNGRENTEAFF